This T cell receptor (beta chain) is drawn from a study of metastatic and nonmetastatic thyroid tumors. Patients were all untreated before their thyroid surgery. TCRdb re-analyzed the PCR reads using MiXCR. The sample has about 34,000 clones; about a sixth are singletons. A few counts support this clone. Sequencing input: blood. This TCR was sampled from a female donor with papillary thyroid cancer or a benign thyroid nodule (not recorded which). Some clones in this sample may be carry-over from other donors' samples.

The CDR3 here is CATSDLRQGGNYGYTF. CDR3 nucleotide sequence: TGTGCCACCAGTGATTTAAGACAGGGCGGAAACTATGGCTACACCTTC. The rearrangement links TRBV24-1 to TRBJ1-2; the match to TRBD1 covers 7 bases. The CDR3 consists of 16 residues. Trimming removed 1 base from V and 2 bases from J; junction bases left unmatched: 6. Germline CDR1 reads KGHDR; CDR2 reads SFDVKD.